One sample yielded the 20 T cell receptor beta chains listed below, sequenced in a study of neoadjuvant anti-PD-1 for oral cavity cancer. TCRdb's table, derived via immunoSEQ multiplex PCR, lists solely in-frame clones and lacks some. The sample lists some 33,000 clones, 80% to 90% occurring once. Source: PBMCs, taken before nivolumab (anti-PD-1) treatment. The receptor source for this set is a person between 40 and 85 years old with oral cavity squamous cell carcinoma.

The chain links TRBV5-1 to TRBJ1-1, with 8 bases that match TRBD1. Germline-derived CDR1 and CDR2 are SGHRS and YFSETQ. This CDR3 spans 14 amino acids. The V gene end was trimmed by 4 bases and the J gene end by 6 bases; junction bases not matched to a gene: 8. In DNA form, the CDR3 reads TGCGCCAGCAGCAGAAATTTGGGACAGGCTGAAGCTTTCTTT. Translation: CASSRNLGQAEAFF.

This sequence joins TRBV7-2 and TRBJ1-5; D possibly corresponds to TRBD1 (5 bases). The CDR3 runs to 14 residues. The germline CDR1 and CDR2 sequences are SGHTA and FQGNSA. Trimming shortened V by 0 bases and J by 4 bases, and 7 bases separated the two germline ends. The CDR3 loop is CASSLAGVNQPQHF. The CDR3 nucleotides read TGTGCCAGCAGCTTAGCAGGGGTTAATCAGCCCCAGCATTTT.

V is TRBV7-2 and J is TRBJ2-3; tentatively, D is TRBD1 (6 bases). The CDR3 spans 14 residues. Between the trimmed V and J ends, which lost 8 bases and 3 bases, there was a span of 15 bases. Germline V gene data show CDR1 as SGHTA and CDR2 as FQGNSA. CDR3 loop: CASEGEGRTDTQYF. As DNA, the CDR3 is TGTGCCAGCGAGGGGGAAGGTAGGACAGATACGCAGTATTTT. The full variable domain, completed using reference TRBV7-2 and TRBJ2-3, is GAGVSQSPSNKVTEKGKDVELRCDPISGHTALYWYRQSLGQGLEFLIYFQGNSAPDKSGLPSDRFSAERTGGSVSTLTIQRTQQEDSAVYLCASEGEGRTDTQYFGPGTRLTVL.

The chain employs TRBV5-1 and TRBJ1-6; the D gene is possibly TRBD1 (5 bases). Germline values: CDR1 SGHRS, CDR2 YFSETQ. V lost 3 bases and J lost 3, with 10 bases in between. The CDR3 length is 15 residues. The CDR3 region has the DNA TGCGCCAGCAGCTCGGGGACCGACTATAATTCACCCCTCCACTTT. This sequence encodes CASSSGTDYNSPLHF. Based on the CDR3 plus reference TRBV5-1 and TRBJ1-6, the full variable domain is KAGVTQTPRYLIKTRGQQVTLSCSPISGHRSVSWYQQTPGQGLQFLFEYFSETQRNKGNFPGRFSGRQFSNSRSEMNVSTLELGDSALYLCASSSGTDYNSPLHFGNGTRLTVT.

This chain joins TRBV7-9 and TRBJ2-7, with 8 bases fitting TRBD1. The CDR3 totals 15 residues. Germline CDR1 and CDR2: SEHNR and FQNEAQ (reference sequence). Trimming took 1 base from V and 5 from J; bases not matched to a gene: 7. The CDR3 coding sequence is TGTGCCAGCAGCTTAGACCTTCCAGGGGGCGACGAGCAGTACTTC. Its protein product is CASSLDLPGGDEQYF.

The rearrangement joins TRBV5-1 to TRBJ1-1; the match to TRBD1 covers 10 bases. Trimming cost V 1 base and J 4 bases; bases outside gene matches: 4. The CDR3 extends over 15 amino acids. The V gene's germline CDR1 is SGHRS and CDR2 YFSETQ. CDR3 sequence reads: CASSLSDRGSTEAFF. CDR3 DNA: TGCGCCAGCAGCTTGTCGGACAGGGGGTCCACTGAAGCTTTCTTT. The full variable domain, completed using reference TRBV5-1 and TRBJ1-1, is KAGVTQTPRYLIKTRGQQVTLSCSPISGHRSVSWYQQTPGQGLQFLFEYFSETQRNKGNFPGRFSGRQFSNSRSEMNVSTLELGDSALYLCASSLSDRGSTEAFFGQGTRLTVV.

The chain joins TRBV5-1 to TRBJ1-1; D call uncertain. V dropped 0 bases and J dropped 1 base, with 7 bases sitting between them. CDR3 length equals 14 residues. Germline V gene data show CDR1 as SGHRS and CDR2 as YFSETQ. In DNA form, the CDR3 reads TGCGCCAGCAGCTTGGCCGCCACGAACACTGAAGCTTTCTTT. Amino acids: CASSLAATNTEAFF.

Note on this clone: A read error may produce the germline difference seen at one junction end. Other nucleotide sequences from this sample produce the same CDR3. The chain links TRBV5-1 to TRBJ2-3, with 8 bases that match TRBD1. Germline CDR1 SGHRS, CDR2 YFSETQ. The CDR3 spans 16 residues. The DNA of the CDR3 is TGCGCCAGTAGCTTGGATCCGGGACAGGTGGCAGATACGCAGTATTTT. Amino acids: CASSLDPGQVADTQYF. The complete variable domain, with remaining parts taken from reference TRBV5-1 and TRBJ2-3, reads KAGVTQTPRYLIKTRGQQVTLSCSPISGHRSVSWYQQTPGQGLQFLFEYFSETQRNKGNFPGRFSGRQFSNSRSEMNVSTLELGDSALYLCASSLDPGQVADTQYFGPGTRLTVL.

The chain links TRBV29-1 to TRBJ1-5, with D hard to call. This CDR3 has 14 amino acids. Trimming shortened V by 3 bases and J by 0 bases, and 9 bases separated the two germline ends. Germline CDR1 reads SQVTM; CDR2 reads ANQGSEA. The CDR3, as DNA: TGCAGCGTTGACCAGACTTATAGCAATCAGCCCCAGCATTTT. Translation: CSVDQTYSNQPQHF.

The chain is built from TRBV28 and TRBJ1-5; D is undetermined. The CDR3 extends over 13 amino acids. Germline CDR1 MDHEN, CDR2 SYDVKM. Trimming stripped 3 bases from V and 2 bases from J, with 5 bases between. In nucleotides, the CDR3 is TGTGCCAGCAGTTTTGGGCGCAATCAGCCCCAGCATTTT. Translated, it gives CASSFGRNQPQHF.

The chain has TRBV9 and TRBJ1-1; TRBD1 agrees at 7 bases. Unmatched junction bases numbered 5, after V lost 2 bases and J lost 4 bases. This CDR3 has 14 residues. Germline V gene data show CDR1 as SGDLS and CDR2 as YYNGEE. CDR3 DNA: TGTGCCAGCAGCGTCGAGGGGGCTGGCACTGAAGCTTTCTTT. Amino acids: CASSVEGAGTEAFF. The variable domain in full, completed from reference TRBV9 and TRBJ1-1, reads DSGVTQTPKHLITATGQRVTLRCSPRSGDLSVYWYQQSLDQGLQFLIQYYNGEERAKGNILERFSAQQFPDLHSELNLSSLELGDSALYFCASSVEGAGTEAFFGQGTRLTVV.

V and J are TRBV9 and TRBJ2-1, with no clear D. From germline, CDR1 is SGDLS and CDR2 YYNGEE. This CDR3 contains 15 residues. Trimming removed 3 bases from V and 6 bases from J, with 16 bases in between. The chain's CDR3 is CASSGSIQVANEQFF. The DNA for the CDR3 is TGTGCCAGCAGCGGGTCGATCCAGGTAGCCAATGAGCAGTTCTTC.

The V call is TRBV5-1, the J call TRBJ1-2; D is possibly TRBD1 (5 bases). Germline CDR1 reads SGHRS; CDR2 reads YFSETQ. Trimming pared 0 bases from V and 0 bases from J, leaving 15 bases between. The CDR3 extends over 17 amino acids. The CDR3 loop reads CASSLVGLFRSNYGYTF. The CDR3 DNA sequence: TGCGCCAGCAGCTTGGTGGGACTATTTCGATCTAACTATGGCTACACCTTC.

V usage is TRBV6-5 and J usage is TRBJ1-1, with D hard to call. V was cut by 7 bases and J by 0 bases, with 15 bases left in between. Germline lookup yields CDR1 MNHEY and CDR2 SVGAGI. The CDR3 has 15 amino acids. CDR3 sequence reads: CASTDRPGLNTEAFF. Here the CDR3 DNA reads TGTGCCAGCACGGATAGGCCGGGCCTGAACACTGAAGCTTTCTTT.

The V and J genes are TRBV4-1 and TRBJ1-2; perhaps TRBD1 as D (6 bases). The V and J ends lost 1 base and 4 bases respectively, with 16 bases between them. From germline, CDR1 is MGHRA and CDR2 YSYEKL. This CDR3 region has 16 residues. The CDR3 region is CASSQGQQGAAYGYTF. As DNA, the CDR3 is TGCGCCAGCAGCCAAGGTCAACAGGGCGCAGCCTATGGCTACACCTTC.

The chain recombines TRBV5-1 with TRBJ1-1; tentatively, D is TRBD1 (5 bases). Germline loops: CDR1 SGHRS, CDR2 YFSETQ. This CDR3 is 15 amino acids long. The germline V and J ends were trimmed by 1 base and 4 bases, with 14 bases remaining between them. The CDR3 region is CASSLTWGVGTEAFF. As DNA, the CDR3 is TGCGCCAGCAGCTTGACCTGGGGGGTCGGCACTGAAGCTTTCTTT. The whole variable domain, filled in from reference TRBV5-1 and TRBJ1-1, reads KAGVTQTPRYLIKTRGQQVTLSCSPISGHRSVSWYQQTPGQGLQFLFEYFSETQRNKGNFPGRFSGRQFSNSRSEMNVSTLELGDSALYLCASSLTWGVGTEAFFGQGTRLTVV.

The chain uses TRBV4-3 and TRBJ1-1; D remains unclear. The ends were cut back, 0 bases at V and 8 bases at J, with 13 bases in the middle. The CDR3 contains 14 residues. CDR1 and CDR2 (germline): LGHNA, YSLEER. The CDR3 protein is CASSQEWRVGEAFF. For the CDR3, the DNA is TGCGCCAGCAGCCAAGAGTGGAGGGTCGGGGAAGCTTTCTTT.

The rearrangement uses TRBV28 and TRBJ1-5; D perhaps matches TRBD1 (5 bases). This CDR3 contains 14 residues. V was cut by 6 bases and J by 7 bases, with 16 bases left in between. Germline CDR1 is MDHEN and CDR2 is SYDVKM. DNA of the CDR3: TGTGCCAGCAGCCCAGGAGGGACCCCGCAGCCCCAGCATTTT. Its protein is CASSPGGTPQPQHF.

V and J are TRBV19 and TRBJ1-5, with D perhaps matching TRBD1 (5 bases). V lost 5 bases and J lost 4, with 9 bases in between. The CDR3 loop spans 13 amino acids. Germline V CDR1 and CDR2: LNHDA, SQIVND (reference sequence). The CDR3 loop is CASSSDINQPQHF. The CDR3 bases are TGTGCCAGTAGTTCGGACATTAATCAGCCCCAGCATTTT.

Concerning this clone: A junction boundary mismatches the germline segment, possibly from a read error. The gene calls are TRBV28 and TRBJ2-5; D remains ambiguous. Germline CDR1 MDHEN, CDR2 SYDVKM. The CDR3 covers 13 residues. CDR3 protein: CATQDRQEETRYF. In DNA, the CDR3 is TGTGCCACCCAAGACCGCCAAGAAGAGACCCGGTACTTC.